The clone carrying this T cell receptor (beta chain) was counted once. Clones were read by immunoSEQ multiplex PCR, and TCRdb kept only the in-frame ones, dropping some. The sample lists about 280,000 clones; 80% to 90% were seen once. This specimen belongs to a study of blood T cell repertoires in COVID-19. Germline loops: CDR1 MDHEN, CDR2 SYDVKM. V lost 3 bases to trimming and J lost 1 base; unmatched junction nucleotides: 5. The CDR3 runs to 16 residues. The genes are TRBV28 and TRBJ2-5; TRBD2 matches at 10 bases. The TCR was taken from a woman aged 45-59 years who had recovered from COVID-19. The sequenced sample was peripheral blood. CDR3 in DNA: TGTGCCAGCAGTTTGGTGCTAGCGGGAGCCCAAGAGACCCAGTACTTC. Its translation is CASSLVLAGAQETQYF.